The 7 T cell receptor beta chains reported below all come from one sample, sequenced in a study of siplizumab effects on memory and regulatory T cells. Profiling relied on immunoSEQ multiplex PCR, and the TCRdb table lists in-frame clones only, not all of them. The table records 85,000 to 130,000 clones, over 85% of them present only once. Sequenced: Tregs sorted from blood. These receptors all come from a human donor in good health.

This sequence joins TRBV5-1 and TRBJ2-1; D is perhaps TRBD2 (6 bases). V was shortened by 0 bases and J by 5 bases, with 12 bases between the two germline ends. The CDR3 runs to 15 residues. Germline V gives CDR1 SGHRS, CDR2 YFSETQ. For the CDR3, the DNA is TGCGCCAGCAGCTTGGAGGGACTGAGAAACAATGAGCAGTTCTTC. This translates into CASSLEGLRNNEQFF. The entire variable domain, with the rest obtained from reference TRBV5-1 and TRBJ2-1, is as follows: KAGVTQTPRYLIKTRGQQVTLSCSPISGHRSVSWYQQTPGQGLQFLFEYFSETQRNKGNFPGRFSGRQFSNSRSEMNVSTLELGDSALYLCASSLEGLRNNEQFFGPGTRLTVL.

This sequence joins TRBV7-9 and TRBJ2-2; TRBD2 agrees at 11 bases. Looked up from germline, CDR1 is SEHNR and CDR2 is FQNEAQ (reference sequence). J gave up 6 bases and V 1 base, and 7 bases lay outside the gene matches. The CDR3 runs to 17 residues. The CDR3 nucleotides read TGTGCCAGCAGCTTAGGACCTAGCGGGAGGTTCGCCGGGGAGCTGTTTTTT. Its protein product is CASSLGPSGRFAGELFF.

V is TRBV6-1 and J is TRBJ1-1; D remains ambiguous. The germline gives CDR1 MNHNS, CDR2 SASEGT. The V and J ends lost 4 bases and 5 bases respectively, with 14 bases between them. This CDR3 has 14 residues. The CDR3 coding sequence is TGTGCCAGCAGTGTGGATTGGTGGGTTACTGAAGCTTTCTTT. Protein sequence: CASSVDWWVTEAFF.

The chain has TRBV15 and TRBJ2-1; 11 bases map to TRBD2. J was trimmed by 0 bases and V by 0 bases; bases with no gene match: 16. This CDR3 is 22 amino acids long. Germline V gives CDR1 LNHNV, CDR2 YYDKDF (reference sequence). This CDR3 reads CATSRDPWASGRPSRSYNEQFF. The CDR3 region has the DNA TGTGCCACCAGCAGAGACCCCTGGGCTAGCGGGAGGCCCAGTCGCTCCTACAATGAGCAGTTCTTC.

This chain joins TRBV10-3 and TRBJ2-3, with 7 bases aligning to TRBD2. The CDR3 totals 15 residues. Looked up from germline, CDR1 is ENHRY and CDR2 is SYGVKD. V gave up 8 bases and J gave up 4 bases; unmatched junction bases: 12. This CDR3 is CAIGETAGIADTQYF. Here the CDR3 DNA reads TGTGCCATCGGGGAGACAGCGGGGATCGCAGATACGCAGTATTTT.

This rearrangement joins TRBV7-9 to TRBJ2-5; 9 nucleotides align to TRBD1. Germline V gene sequence: CDR1 SEHNR, CDR2 FQNEAQ (reference sequence). This CDR3 has 16 amino acids. The trim removed 5 bases at V and 2 bases at J, leaving 9 bases unmatched. The CDR3 spells CASSRPGTGRQETQYF. As DNA, the CDR3 is TGTGCCAGCAGCAGACCAGGGACAGGGAGGCAAGAGACCCAGTACTTC.

The chain carries TRBV7-9 and TRBJ2-7; 9 bases are a match to TRBD1. From germline, CDR1 is SEHNR and CDR2 FQNEAQ (reference sequence). The V gene end was trimmed by 2 bases and the J gene end by 4 bases; junction bases not matched to a gene: 3. This CDR3 region has 14 residues. The CDR3, as DNA: TGTGCCAGCAGCTTACGGGGACAGGGTTACGAGCAGTACTTC. Its protein is CASSLRGQGYEQYF.